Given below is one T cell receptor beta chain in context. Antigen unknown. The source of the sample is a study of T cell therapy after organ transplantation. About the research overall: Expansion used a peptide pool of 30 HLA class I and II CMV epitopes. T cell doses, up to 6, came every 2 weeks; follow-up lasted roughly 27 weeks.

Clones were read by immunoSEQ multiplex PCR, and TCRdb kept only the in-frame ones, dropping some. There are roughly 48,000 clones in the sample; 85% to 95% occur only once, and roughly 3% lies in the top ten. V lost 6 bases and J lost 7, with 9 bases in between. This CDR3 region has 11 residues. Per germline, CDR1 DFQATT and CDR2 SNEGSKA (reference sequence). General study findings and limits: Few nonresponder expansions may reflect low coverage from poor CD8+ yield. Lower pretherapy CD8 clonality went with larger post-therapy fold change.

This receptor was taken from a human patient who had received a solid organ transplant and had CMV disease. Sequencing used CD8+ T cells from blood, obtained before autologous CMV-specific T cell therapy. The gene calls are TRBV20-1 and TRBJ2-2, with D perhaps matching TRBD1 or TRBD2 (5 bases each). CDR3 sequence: CSAQGDGELFF. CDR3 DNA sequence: TGCAGTGCCCAGGGAGACGGGGAGCTGTTTTTT.